These 23 T cell receptor beta chains came from one sample sequenced in a study of control samples from healthy donors and cancer patients. This table comes from immunoSEQ multiplex PCR, and its TCRdb copy is limited to in-frame clones, with some not included. Seen here are 88,000 or so clones, about 94% observed once, and the top ten hold about 5%. The sequencing input was blood. The receptor set was obtained from a woman under 30 in good health.

This chain connects TRBV4-1 to TRBJ2-5; unclear D gene. The V gene lost 0 bases and the J gene lost 2 bases, with 7 bases spanning the gap. The CDR3 is made up of 14 amino acids. Germline V CDR1 and CDR2: MGHRA, YSYEKL. CDR3: CASSQDHSQETQYF. DNA of the CDR3: TGCGCCAGCAGCCAAGACCACAGTCAAGAGACCCAGTACTTC.

The rearrangement uses TRBV7-9 and TRBJ2-2; D is unresolved. This CDR3 spans 15 amino acids. V was cut by 5 bases and J by 6 bases, with 16 bases left in between. From germline, CDR1 is SEHNR and CDR2 FQNEAQ (reference sequence). The CDR3 DNA is TGTGCCAGCAGCGGAGCTCCTGGGTCTCCCGGGGAGCTGTTTTTT. This translates into CASSGAPGSPGELFF.

The chain joins TRBV5-1 to TRBJ2-1; 14 positions agree with TRBD2. Germline V gene data show CDR1 as SGHRS and CDR2 as YFSETQ. The length of the CDR3 is 19 residues. The ends lost 0 bases at V and 8 bases at J; junction bases unmatched: 13. In DNA form, the CDR3 reads TGCGCCAGCAGCTTGGGTGGACTAGCGGGAGGACCCTTACTGGATGAGCAGTTCTTC. Amino acids: CASSLGGLAGGPLLDEQFF.

As DNA, the CDR3 is TGTGCCAGCAGCCGACAGGGGAGTCGTAACTCTGGAAACACCATATATTTT. This gives the protein CASSRQGSRNSGNTIYF. The rearrangement joins TRBV3-1 (or the pseudogene TRBV3-2) to TRBJ1-3; 8 positions agree with TRBD1. Per the germline V gene, CDR1 is LGHDT and CDR2 is YNNKEL (reference sequence). This CDR3 spans 17 amino acids. V lost 4 bases to trimming and J lost 0 bases; unmatched junction nucleotides: 8.

This chain joins TRBV10-1 and TRBJ2-2; no reliable D call. Trimming cost V 4 bases and J 1 base, with 7 bases left between them. The CDR3 has 14 residues. Germline V CDR1 and CDR2: WNHNN, SYGVQD (reference sequence). The CDR3 sequence: CASSVAGNTGELFF. DNA of the CDR3: TGCGCCAGCAGTGTGGCAGGGAACACCGGGGAGCTGTTTTTT.

The V and J genes are TRBV6-2 or TRBV6-3 and TRBJ2-7; 10 bases are a match to TRBD2. The CDR3 is 15 residues long. V dropped 3 bases and J dropped 2; count of bases not matched to a gene: 4. Germline V lookup: CDR1 MNHEY, CDR2 SVGEGT. CDR3 nucleotides: TGTGCCAGCAGTTATACGCTAGCGGGAGCCTACGAGCAGTACTTC. Amino acid sequence: CASSYTLAGAYEQYF.

This chain connects TRBV4-2 to TRBJ2-7; no firm D call. This CDR3 has 14 residues. V was clipped by 4 bases and J by 6 bases, with 16 bases between them. The germline V gene has CDR1 LGHNA and CDR2 YNFKEQ. The CDR3 sequence: CASSRTADPLEQYF. Written as DNA, the CDR3 is TGTGCCAGCAGCCGTACCGCGGACCCCCTCGAGCAGTACTTC.

The chain has TRBV19 and TRBJ1-4; tentatively, D is TRBD1 (6 bases). The CDR3 loop spans 15 amino acids. CDR1 and CDR2 from the germline V gene are LNHDA and SQIVND (reference sequence). The ends were cut back, 3 bases at V and 2 bases at J, with 10 bases in the middle. In nucleotides, the CDR3 is TGTGCCAGTAGTATGGGAGACAGGACTAATGAAAAACTGTTTTTT. Translating it yields CASSMGDRTNEKLFF.

The chain joins TRBV15 to TRBJ2-1, with D perhaps matching TRBD2 (5 bases). The CDR3 covers 15 residues. Trimming cost V 0 bases and J 8 bases, with 14 bases left between them. CDR1 is LNHNV and CDR2 is YYDKDF in the germline V gene (reference sequence). The CDR3 nucleotides are TGTGCCACCAGCAGAGATCGAGGTGGGAGTGATGAGCAGTTCTTC. Its protein product is CATSRDRGGSDEQFF.

The chain links TRBV24-1 to TRBJ1-5; D perhaps matches TRBD1 (6 bases). Per germline, CDR1 KGHDR and CDR2 SFDVKD. The CDR3 length is 19 residues. The V gene lost 2 bases and the J gene lost 6 bases, with 25 bases spanning the gap. The CDR3 sequence is CATSDSAAGAGELSQPQHF. In DNA form, the CDR3 reads TGTGCCACCAGTGATTCCGCAGCTGGGGCAGGGGAACTCAGTCAGCCCCAGCATTTT.

The chain couples TRBV14 to TRBJ2-3; 12 bases map to TRBD2. Per germline, CDR1 SGHDN and CDR2 FVKESK. After removal of 3 bases from V and 3 bases from J, the junction contained 7 bases not matched to a gene. CDR3 length: 17 amino acids. CDR3 region: CASSHWTSGVGTDTQYF. In nucleotides, the CDR3 is TGTGCCAGCAGCCACTGGACTAGCGGGGTGGGTACAGATACGCAGTATTTT.

J is TRBJ1-1 and V is TRBV2; the match to TRBD1 covers 8 bases. The CDR3 has 13 residues. Germline V gives CDR1 SNHLY, CDR2 FYNNEI. The V gene end was trimmed by 8 bases and the J gene end by 4 bases; junction bases not matched to a gene: 6. The CDR3 reads CASRQGTATEAFF. Written as DNA, the CDR3 is TGTGCCAGCCGACAGGGGACGGCCACTGAAGCTTTCTTT.

V gene TRBV9 combines with J gene TRBJ2-3; D perhaps matches TRBD1 (6 bases). The length of the CDR3 is 14 residues. Germline V gives CDR1 SGDLS, CDR2 YYNGEE. Trimming stripped 4 bases from V and 1 base from J, with 10 bases between. CDR3 sequence (DNA): TGTGCCAGCAGCTCCGGACAGCGCACAGATACGCAGTATTTT. This translates into CASSSGQRTDTQYF.

V and J are TRBV9 and TRBJ2-1; D is unresolved. This CDR3 comprises 16 residues. Per the germline V gene, CDR1 is SGDLS and CDR2 is YYNGEE. The V and J ends lost 2 bases and 3 bases respectively, with 15 bases between them. The CDR3 loop reads CASSVAPAFGYNEQFF. As DNA, the CDR3 is TGTGCCAGCAGCGTCGCGCCTGCCTTTGGCTACAATGAGCAGTTCTTC.

The CDR3 DNA reads as TGTGCCAGCAGCTCGCGGACGGAATGGTACGAGCAGTACTTC. It translates to CASSSRTEWYEQYF. The V call is TRBV7-9, the J call TRBJ2-7, with unresolved D. The V gene lost 4 bases and the J gene lost 4 bases, with 14 bases spanning the gap. Per germline, CDR1 SEHNR and CDR2 FQNEAQ (reference sequence). The CDR3 loop spans 14 amino acids.

The chain is built from TRBV2 and TRBJ2-1; 9 bases map to TRBD1. V gave up 7 bases and J gave up 8 bases; unmatched junction bases: 6. The germline gives CDR1 SNHLY, CDR2 FYNNEI. The CDR3 length is 13 residues. This chain's CDR3 is CASKETGGYEQFF. DNA of the CDR3: TGTGCCAGCAAAGAAACAGGGGGCTATGAGCAGTTCTTC. Combining the CDR3 with reference TRBV2 and TRBJ2-1 gives the whole variable domain EPEVTQTPSHQVTQMGQEVILRCVPISNHLYFYWYRQILGQKVEFLVSFYNNEISEKSEIFDDQFSVERPDGSNFTLKIRSTKLEDSAMYFCASKETGGYEQFFGPGTRLTVL.

The rearrangement links TRBV2 to TRBJ1-4, with TRBD1 matching over 8 bases. CDR3 length: 14 residues. V trimming: 7 bases; J trimming: 6 bases; junction bases outside the gene matches: 7. Germline V lookup: CDR1 SNHLY, CDR2 FYNNEI. For the CDR3, the DNA is TGTGCCAGCAAAGACAGGGGTTTGGATGAAAAACTGTTTTTT. It translates to CASKDRGLDEKLFF.

The J gene is TRBJ2-2, the V gene TRBV27, with 7 bases identical to TRBD1. J lost 3 bases, V lost 4 bases, and 2 bases had no gene match. The CDR3 runs 14 residues. Germline loops: CDR1 MNHEY, CDR2 SMNVEV (reference sequence). DNA for the CDR3: TGTGCCAGCAGTTGGGGACAGCACACCGGGGAGCTGTTTTTT. It specifies CASSWGQHTGELFF.

The chain joins TRBV7-9 to TRBJ2-7; a possible D gene is TRBD1 (6 bases). Trimming took off 1 base at V and 5 bases at J, with 9 bases between the two ends. The germline CDR1 and CDR2 sequences are SEHNR and FQNEAQ (reference sequence). This CDR3 is built from 13 residues. The CDR3 DNA follows: TGTGCCAGCAGCTTAGTATACAGGGACGAGCAGTACTTC. Translation gives CASSLVYRDEQYF.

CDR3 in amino acids: CSVDGEVRETQYF. CDR3 sequence (DNA): TGCAGCGTTGATGGCGAAGTTCGAGAGACCCAGTACTTC. The chain combines TRBV29-1 with TRBJ2-5; D unresolved. Trimming shortened V by 3 bases and J by 4 bases, and 12 bases separated the two germline ends. CDR1 SQVTM and CDR2 ANQGSEA come from the germline V gene. The CDR3 has 13 residues.

This chain connects TRBV6-5 to TRBJ1-4; D possibly corresponds to TRBD1 (6 bases). The length of the CDR3 is 15 residues. Germline CDR1 MNHEY, CDR2 SVGAGI. Trimming took 6 bases from V and 10 from J, leaving 21 bases between them. The CDR3 coding sequence is TGTGCCAGCAGCCTGGAACAGGGCCGAGACGGAAAACTGTTTTTT. This gives the protein CASSLEQGRDGKLFF.

The V gene is TRBV4-3, the J gene TRBJ2-2; no clear D. The V end was cut by 0 bases, the J end by 7 bases, with 18 bases between. The germline gives CDR1 LGHNA, CDR2 YSLEER. The length of the CDR3 is 17 residues. CDR3 sequence reads: CASSQEIQLVGIGELFF. The CDR3 nucleotides are TGCGCCAGCAGCCAAGAAATTCAGCTAGTTGGGATCGGGGAGCTGTTTTTT.

CDR3 amino acids: CASSPYRDRPLSYEQYF. The CDR3 DNA reads TGTGCCAGCAGCCCCTACCGGGACAGGCCGCTCTCCTACGAGCAGTACTTC. The chain links TRBV3-1 (or the pseudogene TRBV3-2) to TRBJ2-7; 8 bases match TRBD1. The junction had 11 bases not matched to a gene; V was cut back by 4 bases and J by 0 bases. The CDR3 extends over 17 amino acids. Germline values: CDR1 LGHDT, CDR2 YNNKEL (reference sequence).